Listed here are 23 T cell receptor beta chains from one sample, sequenced in a study of cytomegalovirus exposure and HLA in healthy donors. Both 60 Vbeta primers and 13 Jbeta primers went into the PCR. Sequencing was performed with immunoSEQ multiplex PCR; in TCRdb, only in-frame clones are kept and a portion is missing. The sample has roughly 100,000 clones; around 75% are singletons. Sequenced material: PBMCs. Receptors were obtained from a man aged 40-50 years in good health and CMV-seronegative.

The rearrangement joins TRBV18 to TRBJ2-7, with 12 bases that match TRBD1. Germline CDR1 and CDR2: KGHSH and LQKENI. J gave up 2 bases and V 4 bases, and 3 bases lay outside the gene matches. The CDR3 contains 15 residues. The DNA of the CDR3 is TGTGCCAGCTCACTCCGGGACAGGGGGCCCTACGAGCAGTACTTC. Translating gives CASSLRDRGPYEQYF. The complete variable domain, with remaining parts taken from reference TRBV18 and TRBJ2-7, reads NAGVMQNPRHLVRRRGQEARLRCSPMKGHSHVYWYRQLPEEGLKFMVYLQKENIIDESGMPKERFSAEFPKEGPSILRIQQVVRGDSAAYFCASSLRDRGPYEQYFGPGTRLTVT.

This clone has just one count. The chain links TRBV11-2 to TRBJ2-5; D possibly corresponds to TRBD2 (5 bases). CDR1 is SGHAT and CDR2 is FQNNGV in the germline V gene. The V gene lost 3 bases and the J gene lost 4 bases, with 9 bases spanning the gap. The CDR3 totals 13 residues. CDR3 sequence reads: CASSLRVGETQYF. In nucleotides, the CDR3 is TGTGCCAGCAGCTTGCGGGTTGGAGAGACCCAGTACTTC.

This clone was seen a handful of times. The rearrangement joins TRBV2 to TRBJ1-4; TRBD1 matches 9 bases. The CDR3 has 13 residues. Germline V gene sequence: CDR1 SNHLY, CDR2 FYNNEI. Unmatched junction bases numbered 6, after V lost 9 bases and J lost 7 bases. CDR3 nucleotides: TGTGCCAGAAGAGGACAGGGGACTGAAAAACTGTTTTTT. Encoded protein: CARRGQGTEKLFF.

The genes are TRBV10-1 and TRBJ1-1; tentatively, D is TRBD1 (5 bases). The CDR3 covers 19 residues. Trimming removed 2 bases at V and 1 base at J, with 23 bases between. The germline CDR1 and CDR2 sequences are WNHNN and SYGVQD (reference sequence). CDR3 in DNA: TGCGCCAGCAGTGAGCCTACTGATGGGATGGGGGGTAGGAACACTGAAGCTTTCTTT. This codes for CASSEPTDGMGGRNTEAFF.

This clone was seen a handful of times. In the same sample, other DNA sequences code for this CDR3. This chain uses TRBV27 with TRBJ2-4, with 10 bases lining up with TRBD2. V lost 4 bases and J lost 13; bases outside the gene matches: 19. The germline gives CDR1 MNHEY, CDR2 SMNVEV (reference sequence). The CDR3 spans 17 residues. CDR3 sequence (DNA): TGTGCCAGCAGTTCCCTCGCACAAAGAGCGGGAGGGACAATCCAGTACTTC. Translating it yields CASSSLAQRAGGTIQYF.

This chain joins TRBV2 and TRBJ2-1; 9 nucleotides align to TRBD2. The CDR3 runs 16 residues. Germline V gene lookup returns CDR1 SNHLY and CDR2 FYNNEI. With V trimmed by 5 bases and J by 0 bases, 5 bases remained unmatched. The DNA for the CDR3 is TGTGCCAGCAGTTTACTAGCGGGTAGCTCCTACAATGAGCAGTTCTTC. Protein product: CASSLLAGSSYNEQFF.

Only a few counts were recorded for this clone. The chain combines TRBV13 with TRBJ2-5; maybe TRBD2 (7 bases). The CDR3 is 16 residues long. V dropped 2 bases and J dropped 4 bases, with 17 bases sitting between them. From germline, CDR1 is PRHDT and CDR2 FYEKMQ (reference sequence). This CDR3 is CASSLLVGGPLETQYF. For the CDR3, the DNA is TGTGCCAGCAGCTTATTGGTGGGGGGGCCTCTAGAGACCCAGTACTTC.

This chain uses TRBV19 with TRBJ1-1, with TRBD1 identical over 10 bases. This CDR3 is built from 15 residues. The germline V gene has CDR1 LNHDA and CDR2 SQIVND (reference sequence). The ends lost 5 bases at V and 1 base at J; junction bases unmatched: 4. The CDR3 DNA reads as TGTGCCAGTAGTTCCTGGACAGGGGGGAACACTGAAGCTTTCTTT. Translating it yields CASSSWTGGNTEAFF.

This sequence joins TRBV11-3 and TRBJ2-1, with 8 bases identical to TRBD2. CDR1 is SGHNT, CDR2 YENEEA, per germline. V lost 1 base to trimming and J lost 8 bases; unmatched junction nucleotides: 10. CDR3 length equals 16 residues. This CDR3 reads CASSLGGSGVVDEQFF. CDR3 DNA sequence: TGTGCCAGCAGCTTAGGTGGTAGCGGGGTAGTTGATGAGCAGTTCTTC.

This chain joins TRBV19 and TRBJ2-5; D is unresolved. The CDR3 has 14 amino acids. CDR1 is LNHDA, CDR2 SQIVND, per germline (reference sequence). Between the trimmed V and J ends, which lost 5 bases and 2 bases, there was a span of 12 bases. CDR3 DNA sequence: TGTGCCAGTAGTTTAGGTTTGCGGCAAGAGACCCAGTACTTC. Its translation is CASSLGLRQETQYF.

This chain links TRBV30 with TRBJ2-1, with 7 positions matching TRBD2. Per the germline V gene, CDR1 is GTSNPN and CDR2 is SVGIG (reference sequence). This CDR3 region has 16 residues. Trimming took 1 base from V and 6 from J; bases not matched to a gene: 12. The CDR3 sequence is CAWSARLGGGTNEQFF. For the CDR3, the DNA is TGTGCCTGGAGTGCCCGGCTCGGGGGAGGGACCAATGAGCAGTTCTTC.

The V and J genes are TRBV7-9 and TRBJ2-1; D is perhaps TRBD1 (5 bases). V lost 2 bases, J lost 9 bases, and 14 bases lay in between. This CDR3 is 14 amino acids long. CDR1 and CDR2 from the germline V gene are SEHNR and FQNEAQ (reference sequence). The CDR3: CASSLSTRDSEQFF. CDR3 sequence (DNA): TGTGCCAGCAGCTTATCCACCCGCGACAGTGAGCAGTTCTTC.

Comments on this clone: An end of the junction does not agree with germline; a read error may underlie this. In DNA, the CDR3 is TGCGCCAGCAGCCAAGCCCGGGGAGCCTCCGAAAAACCGTTTTTT. Protein sequence: CASSQARGASEKPFF. V gene TRBV4-1 combines with J gene TRBJ1-4; D gene uncertain. Germline CDR1 is MGHRA and CDR2 is YSYEKL. This CDR3 has 15 amino acids.

The rearrangement joins TRBV19 to TRBJ2-3, with 7 nucleotides matching TRBD2. The V gene end was trimmed by 6 bases and the J gene end by 1 base; junction bases not matched to a gene: 7. The CDR3 extends over 15 amino acids. Germline V gives CDR1 LNHDA, CDR2 SQIVND (reference sequence). CDR3 in DNA: TGTGCCAGTAGCGCCGGGACTATTCGCACAGATACGCAGTATTTT. This translates into CASSAGTIRTDTQYF.

This clone was found once. The rearrangement links TRBV14 to TRBJ1-1; D remains unclear. Germline V gives CDR1 SGHDN, CDR2 FVKESK. V was cut by 6 bases and J by 1 base, with 12 bases left in between. This CDR3 spans 14 amino acids. The CDR3 loop is CASRPEARNTEAFF. CDR3 coding DNA: TGTGCCAGCAGGCCCGAAGCGCGGAACACTGAAGCTTTCTTT.

V gene TRBV6-5 combines with J gene TRBJ2-5; TRBD1 matches 9 bases. CDR1 MNHEY and CDR2 SVGAGI come from the germline V gene. V lost 6 bases to trimming and J lost 8 bases; unmatched junction nucleotides: 13. The CDR3 sequence is 15 residues long. The CDR3 DNA reads TGTGCCAGCAGCGCCTCCGGGACAGGGAGCGATACCCAGTACTTC. Translated, it gives CASSASGTGSDTQYF.

This clone was observed at least ten times. The CDR3 loop reads CASKTGTGANEKLFF. The CDR3 DNA is TGTGCCAGCAAAACCGGGACAGGGGCTAATGAAAAACTGTTTTTT. The V call is TRBV2, the J call TRBJ1-4; 10 bases align to TRBD1. The ends lost 7 bases at V and 3 bases at J; junction bases unmatched: 5. The CDR3 loop spans 15 amino acids. CDR1 and CDR2 from the germline V gene are SNHLY and FYNNEI.

This clone was recorded a few times. This sequence joins TRBV30 and TRBJ1-2; TRBD1 agrees at 7 bases. CDR3 length: 14 amino acids. The V segment lost 4 bases and the J segment 2 bases; nucleotides outside the gene matches: 7. Germline V gives CDR1 GTSNPN, CDR2 SVGIG (reference sequence). This CDR3 is CAWTGTVANYGYTF. The DNA of the CDR3 is TGTGCCTGGACCGGGACAGTAGCAAACTATGGCTACACCTTC.

The rearrangement uses TRBV12-5 and TRBJ2-5; D uncertain. This CDR3 comprises 11 residues. Trimming removed 6 bases from V and 5 bases from J, with 7 bases in between. Per the germline V gene, CDR1 is LGHNT and CDR2 is FRNRAP. In nucleotides, the CDR3 is TGTGCTAGTGGAATCGGGGAGACCCAGTACTTC. Its protein product is CASGIGETQYF.

The V gene is TRBV5-1, the J gene TRBJ2-2; 9 nucleotides match TRBD1. The CDR3 length is 18 residues. V gave up 4 bases and J gave up 0 bases; unmatched junction bases: 10. Germline V gives CDR1 SGHRS, CDR2 YFSETQ. Here the CDR3 reads CASSARDRDGSNTGELFF. The CDR3, as DNA: TGCGCCAGCAGCGCCCGGGACAGGGATGGATCGAACACCGGGGAGCTGTTTTTT.

This clone was counted between two and nine times. The chain couples TRBV7-3 to TRBJ2-3; 7 positions agree with TRBD2. V shed 4 bases, J shed 7 bases, and the junction held 11 bases outside the gene matches. The germline V gene has CDR1 SGHTA and CDR2 FQGTGA. The CDR3 consists of 15 residues. Here the CDR3 DNA reads TGTGCCAGCAGCTCGACTAGCCCGGGGCCTTATACGCAGTATTTT. This encodes CASSSTSPGPYTQYF.

V and J are TRBV6-1 and TRBJ2-7, with 10 bases aligning to TRBD1. The CDR3 extends over 15 amino acids. CDR1 and CDR2 from the germline V gene are MNHNS and SASEGT. The J segment lost 2 bases and the V segment lost 7 bases, leaving 8 bases of the junction unmatched. The CDR3 reads CASISVGQGAYEQYF. The CDR3 DNA follows: TGTGCCAGCATCTCGGTCGGACAGGGGGCCTACGAGCAGTACTTC.

This clone was recorded a few times. V usage is TRBV19 and J usage is TRBJ1-2; TRBD1 is a possible D gene (5 bases). This CDR3 comprises 16 residues. Trimming shortened V by 6 bases and J by 0 bases, and 17 bases separated the two germline ends. Germline CDR1 is LNHDA and CDR2 is SQIVND (reference sequence). The CDR3 loop is CASRNTAGRSNYGYTF. CDR3 in DNA: TGTGCCAGTAGGAATACCGCAGGGAGGTCTAACTATGGCTACACCTTC.